The 32 T cell receptor beta chains listed next were all sequenced from one sample in a study of preoperative IRX-2 immunotherapy in early breast cancer. Profiling relied on immunoSEQ multiplex PCR, and the TCRdb table lists in-frame clones only, not all of them. This sample has more than 25,000 clones, with more than 80% found just once. Treatment: preoperative locoregional IRX-2 cytokine immunotherapy. The specimen was lymph node tissue, collected after IRX-2 immunotherapy. The receptor set was obtained from a human donor with breast cancer.

This sequence joins TRBV6-4 and TRBJ2-3, with 7 positions matching TRBD2. J was trimmed by 1 base and V by 7 bases; bases with no gene match: 5. This CDR3 is 14 amino acids long. Germline CDR1 is MRHNA and CDR2 is SNTAGT. Written as DNA, the CDR3 is TGTGCCAGCAATAGACTAGCAGGCACAGATACGCAGTATTTT. It translates to CASNRLAGTDTQYF.

The V call is TRBV11-3, the J call TRBJ2-3; no clear D. Germline CDR1 is SGHNT and CDR2 is YENEEA. The germline V and J ends were trimmed by 1 base and 6 bases, with 11 bases remaining between them. The CDR3 is 14 residues long. This CDR3 reads CASSLGLGSDTQYF. The CDR3 DNA follows: TGTGCCAGCAGCTTAGGTCTTGGATCGGATACGCAGTATTTT.

The V and J genes are TRBV7-4 and TRBJ2-2; 9 nucleotides align to TRBD1. Per germline, CDR1 SGHVT and CDR2 SQSDAQ. The trim removed 4 bases at V and 4 bases at J, leaving 4 bases unmatched. This CDR3 has 15 residues. The CDR3 reads CASSSGTGITGELFF. CDR3 nucleotides: TGTGCCAGCAGCTCCGGGACAGGGATCACCGGGGAGCTGTTTTTT.

The chain has TRBV7-4 and TRBJ1-4, with 9 bases that match TRBD1. CDR1 and CDR2 from the germline V gene are SGHVT and SQSDAQ. The CDR3 runs to 15 residues. V was pared by 5 bases and J by 3 bases, with 4 bases of the junction left unmatched. The chain's CDR3 is CASSLRTGANEKLFF. CDR3 nucleotide sequence: TGTGCCAGCAGCCTCCGGACAGGGGCTAATGAAAAACTGTTTTTT.

J is TRBJ1-2 and V is TRBV28; 7 bases map to TRBD1. V trimming: 3 bases; J trimming: 4 bases; junction bases outside the gene matches: 5. Germline V lookup: CDR1 MDHEN, CDR2 SYDVKM. This CDR3 has 14 amino acids. CDR3 residues: CASSFPGTVYGYTF. The DNA for the CDR3 is TGTGCCAGCAGTTTCCCCGGGACAGTCTATGGCTACACCTTC.

The V call is TRBV11-3, the J call TRBJ2-2; 10 bases agree with TRBD1. The germline CDR1 and CDR2 sequences are SGHNT and YENEEA. J was trimmed by 6 bases and V by 5 bases; bases with no gene match: 6. This CDR3 region has 15 residues. The CDR3 spells CASSPSGQGPGELFF. Written as DNA, the CDR3 is TGTGCCAGCAGCCCCTCGGGACAGGGGCCCGGGGAGCTGTTTTTT. The variable domain in full, completed from reference TRBV11-3 and TRBJ2-2, reads EAGVVQSPRYKIIEKKQPVAFWCNPISGHNTLYWYLQNLGQGPELLIRYENEEAVDDSQLPKDRFSAERLKGVDSTLKIQPAELGDSAVYLCASSPSGQGPGELFFGEGSRLTVL.

This rearrangement joins TRBV18 to TRBJ1-1; D remains unclear. The CDR3 runs to 15 residues. Germline V gene sequence: CDR1 KGHSH, CDR2 LQKENI. With 2 bases removed from V and 1 base from J, the gap between germline ends came to 11 bases. The DNA for the CDR3 is TGTGCCAGCTCACCAAGAGGGAGCGGGAACACTGAAGCTTTCTTT. This codes for CASSPRGSGNTEAFF.

This clone has just one count. The chain uses TRBV6-8 and TRBJ2-6; 10 nucleotides line up with TRBD1. This CDR3 is built from 18 residues. V lost 7 bases, J lost 2 bases, and 11 bases stayed unmatched. The germline CDR1 and CDR2 sequences are MNHGY and SAAAGT. The CDR3 sequence: CASTLSGTGAAGANVLTF. The DNA of the CDR3 is TGTGCCAGCACCCTTTCCGGGACAGGGGCAGCTGGGGCCAACGTCCTGACTTTC.

This clone was counted a few times. V gene TRBV11-3 combines with J gene TRBJ1-6; tentative D call: TRBD1 (5 bases). V shed 3 bases and J shed 10 bases, with 13 bases lying between them. The V gene's germline CDR1 is SGHNT and CDR2 YENEEA. This CDR3 spans 14 amino acids. CDR3 coding DNA: TGTGCCAGCAGCTTCGGGGGTCGGGGATCACCCCTCCACTTT. It yields the protein CASSFGGRGSPLHF.

The chain employs TRBV1 and TRBJ1-1; the table gives TRBD1 as D, unverified against the DNA. TRBV1 represents a pseudogene. This CDR3 is 17 amino acids long. The CDR3 spells CASSQVTGSGLDTEAFF. The CDR3, as DNA: TGCGCCAGCAGCCAAGTCACAGGGTCGGGATTGGATACTGAAGCTTTCTTT.

Concerning this clone itself: A junction boundary mismatches the germline segment, possibly from a read error. The genes are TRBV6-7 and TRBJ1-1, with TRBD1 matching 8 bases. TRBV6-7 counts as an open reading frame of uncertain function. CDR3 length: 13 amino acids. The CDR3 coding sequence is TGTGCCAGCAGTTACCGTGACAGGGGCCCTGGTGTGTGG. It specifies CASSYRDRGPGVW.

A few counts support this clone. J is TRBJ1-1 and V is TRBV10-3, with a possible D match to TRBD1 (5 bases). CDR3 length equals 13 residues. The V gene lost 10 bases and the J gene lost 0 bases, with 12 bases spanning the gap. CDR1 ENHRY and CDR2 SYGVKD come from the germline V gene. As DNA, the CDR3 is TGTGCCACCAGGGAAGTGATGAACACTGAAGCTTTCTTT. Amino acid sequence: CATREVMNTEAFF.

The chain combines TRBV4-1 with TRBJ1-2; possible D gene TRBD1, 5 bases. From germline, CDR1 is MGHRA and CDR2 YSYEKL. Trimming took 4 bases from V and 7 from J, leaving 19 bases between them. The CDR3 totals 15 residues. The CDR3 loop is CASSPGRGGESGYTF. The CDR3 bases are TGCGCCAGCAGCCCAGGAAGGGGAGGGGAAAGTGGCTACACCTTC.

The V gene is TRBV11-3, the J gene TRBJ2-6; D gene unclear. There are 14 residues in the CDR3. Per the germline V gene, CDR1 is SGHNT and CDR2 is YENEEA. The ends were cut back, 2 bases at V and 1 base at J, with 3 bases in the middle. The CDR3 DNA follows: TGTGCCAGCAGCTTAATTTCTGGGGCCAACGTCCTGACTTTC. This codes for CASSLISGANVLTF. Supplemented by reference TRBV11-3 and TRBJ2-6, the full variable domain reads EAGVVQSPRYKIIEKKQPVAFWCNPISGHNTLYWYLQNLGQGPELLIRYENEEAVDDSQLPKDRFSAERLKGVDSTLKIQPAELGDSAVYLCASSLISGANVLTFGAGSRLTVL.

This chain links TRBV19 with TRBJ2-7, with D possibly being TRBD2 (7 bases). Per the germline V gene, CDR1 is LNHDA and CDR2 is SQIVND (reference sequence). This CDR3 region has 15 residues. Trimming stripped 4 bases from V and 1 base from J, with 14 bases between. CDR3 residues: CASSKNREGSYEQYF. The CDR3 DNA follows: TGTGCCAGTAGTAAGAACAGGGAGGGTTCCTACGAGCAGTACTTC.

The chain uses TRBV6-8 and TRBJ2-3, with 8 bases identical to TRBD1. From germline, CDR1 is MNHGY and CDR2 SAAAGT. Unmatched junction bases numbered 2, after V lost 5 bases and J lost 4 bases. The CDR3 totals 13 residues. CDR3 bases: TGTGCCAGCAGTACAGGGGGTTCAGATACGCAGTATTTT. The encoded protein is CASSTGGSDTQYF.

The chain recombines TRBV6-7 with TRBJ1-2; D perhaps matches TRBD1 (5 bases). TRBV6-7 is recorded as an ORF, its role being uncertain. V was trimmed by 11 bases and J by 3 bases, leaving 22 bases between them. The CDR3 covers 15 residues. CDR3 residues: CAFPSTGGVDYGYTF. The CDR3 DNA reads TGTGCCTTCCCCTCAACGGGGGGAGTGGACTATGGCTACACCTTC.

The chain uses TRBV19 and TRBJ2-5; D may be TRBD1 (6 bases). Germline V lookup: CDR1 LNHDA, CDR2 SQIVND (reference sequence). The CDR3 totals 15 residues. Trimming pared 3 bases from V and 1 base from J, leaving 12 bases between. The DNA of the CDR3 is TGTGCCAGTAGTATTTCGGGCAGGGGCCAAGAGACCCAGTACTTC. It specifies CASSISGRGQETQYF.

The chain employs TRBV18 and TRBJ2-5, with 10 nucleotides matching TRBD1. The ends lost 3 bases at V and 5 bases at J; junction bases unmatched: 9. CDR1 is KGHSH and CDR2 is LQKENI in the germline V gene. CDR3 size: 16 residues. The CDR3 coding sequence is TGTGCCAGCTCACCCTTAAGGGGACAGGGGCCGGAGACCCAGTACTTC. Amino acid sequence: CASSPLRGQGPETQYF.

V gene TRBV6-8 combines with J gene TRBJ1-5; D remains ambiguous. The CDR3 is made up of 15 amino acids. The V gene's germline CDR1 is MNHGY and CDR2 SAAAGT. Trimming cost V 6 bases and J 2 bases, with 14 bases left between them. The CDR3 region has the DNA TGTGCCAGCAGCCGTTATCCCGGAGGCAATCAGCCCCAGCATTTT. Residues: CASSRYPGGNQPQHF.

This sequence joins TRBV6-8 and TRBJ1-5; no clear D gene. The CDR3 runs to 14 residues. V was clipped by 10 bases and J by 1 base, with 14 bases between them. The V gene's germline CDR1 is MNHGY and CDR2 SAAAGT. CDR3 amino acids: CATAPEKSNQPQHF. The CDR3 DNA sequence: TGTGCCACCGCTCCCGAAAAGAGCAATCAGCCCCAGCATTTT.

This chain joins TRBV15 and TRBJ1-2; a weak D match, TRBD1 (5 bases). The germline V and J ends were trimmed by 5 bases and 5 bases, with 15 bases remaining between them. The CDR3 is 14 amino acids. Germline V lookup: CDR1 LNHNV, CDR2 YYDKDF (reference sequence). The CDR3, as DNA: TGTGCCACCAGCTATAATGGCCGGGGGTATGGCTACACCTTC. Protein product: CATSYNGRGYGYTF.

The rearrangement joins TRBV30 to TRBJ1-5, with a weak D call TRBD1 (5 bases). CDR3 length: 16 residues. Germline V gene sequence: CDR1 GTSNPN, CDR2 SVGIG (reference sequence). V was trimmed by 0 bases and J by 11 bases, leaving 23 bases between them. CDR3 protein: CAWSVQPLGAGTAQHF. Here the CDR3 DNA reads TGTGCCTGGAGTGTACAACCCCTCGGGGCAGGGACGGCCCAGCATTTT.

The genes are TRBV30 and TRBJ2-1, with TRBD1 as a possible D gene (5 bases). Germline V lookup: CDR1 GTSNPN, CDR2 SVGIG (reference sequence). V was clipped by 7 bases and J by 12 bases, with 16 bases between them. This CDR3 comprises 11 residues. The CDR3 bases are TGTGCCTTCCTCAAAGGGGTCTCGCAGTTCTTC. Its protein product is CAFLKGVSQFF.

The chain couples TRBV12-5 to TRBJ2-1; either TRBD1 or TRBD2 may supply D (5 bases each). The CDR3 length is 13 residues. Germline assignment: CDR1 LGHNT and CDR2 FRNRAP. The CDR3 coding sequence is TGTGCCTCCGGGACGGCCTCCTACAATGAGCAGTTCTTC. It translates to CASGTASYNEQFF. The variable domain in full, completed from reference TRBV12-5 and TRBJ2-1, reads DARVTQTPRHKVTEMGQEVTMRCQPILGHNTVFWYRQTMMQGLELLAYFRNRAPLDDSGMPKDRFSAEMPDATLATLKIQPSEPRDSAVYFCASGTASYNEQFFGPGTRLTVL.

The V gene is TRBV11-3, the J gene TRBJ2-3, with TRBD1 matching 8 bases. This CDR3 has 15 residues. The V gene end was trimmed by 5 bases and the J gene end by 0 bases; junction bases not matched to a gene: 4. CDR1 and CDR2 from the germline V gene are SGHNT and YENEEA. The CDR3 bases are TGTGCCAGCAGCCGGGACAGGCAGAGCACAGATACGCAGTATTTT. Translating it yields CASSRDRQSTDTQYF.

This clone has a single count. The rearrangement uses TRBV1 and TRBJ2-1; the table's D gene call, TRBD1, was not cross checked with the DNA. TRBV1 is labeled a pseudogene. The CDR3 is 18 amino acids. Written as DNA, the CDR3 is TGCGCCAGCAGCCAAGACGGGACAGGGGGCGGCGGTGTCAATGAGCAGTTCTTC. This gives the protein CASSQDGTGGGGVNEQFF.

The gene calls are TRBV7-6 and TRBJ1-2; 8 nucleotides agree with TRBD1. The CDR3 is 14 amino acids. Germline V lookup: CDR1 SGHVS, CDR2 FNYEAQ. J lost 8 bases, V lost 3 bases, and 8 bases had no gene match. The CDR3 reads CASSLGQGAWGYTF. The CDR3 DNA is TGTGCCAGCAGCTTGGGGCAGGGGGCGTGGGGCTACACCTTC.

The chain has TRBV9 and TRBJ1-1; D not certain. Per germline, CDR1 SGDLS and CDR2 YYNGEE. Trimming removed 4 bases at V and 2 bases at J, with 12 bases between. CDR3 length: 14 amino acids. The CDR3 sequence: CASSPEAGNTEAFF. The CDR3 nucleotides read TGTGCCAGCAGCCCCGAGGCGGGAAACACTGAAGCTTTCTTT.

The chain links TRBV18 to TRBJ2-2; weak D call: TRBD1 (6 bases). This CDR3 has 18 residues. Germline V lookup: CDR1 KGHSH, CDR2 LQKENI. V lost 2 bases to trimming and J lost 3 bases, with 19 bases between them. The CDR3 nucleotides are TGTGCCAGCTCACCATTCAGTGATAGGACAGACGACACCGGGGAGCTGTTTTTT. Translating it yields CASSPFSDRTDDTGELFF.

The chain couples TRBV6-8 to TRBJ1-6, with 9 bases identical to TRBD1. The CDR3 is made up of 20 amino acids. Trimming took 5 bases from V and 2 from J; bases not matched to a gene: 16. The germline V gene encodes CDR1 MNHGY and CDR2 SAAAGT. The CDR3 DNA reads TGTGCCAGCAGTCCCGTACAAACAGGGGGCAAGACCCCCTATAATTCACCCCTCCACTTT. Amino acids: CASSPVQTGGKTPYNSPLHF.

This chain's CDR3 is CASSSGAGNTIYF. In DNA, the CDR3 is TGTGCCAGCAGCTCGGGAGCTGGAAACACCATATATTTT. The V call is TRBV5-4, the J call TRBJ1-3, with unresolved D. Trimming removed 3 bases from V and 2 bases from J, with 6 bases in between. Per the germline V gene, CDR1 is SGHNT and CDR2 is YYREEE (reference sequence). The CDR3 has 13 residues.